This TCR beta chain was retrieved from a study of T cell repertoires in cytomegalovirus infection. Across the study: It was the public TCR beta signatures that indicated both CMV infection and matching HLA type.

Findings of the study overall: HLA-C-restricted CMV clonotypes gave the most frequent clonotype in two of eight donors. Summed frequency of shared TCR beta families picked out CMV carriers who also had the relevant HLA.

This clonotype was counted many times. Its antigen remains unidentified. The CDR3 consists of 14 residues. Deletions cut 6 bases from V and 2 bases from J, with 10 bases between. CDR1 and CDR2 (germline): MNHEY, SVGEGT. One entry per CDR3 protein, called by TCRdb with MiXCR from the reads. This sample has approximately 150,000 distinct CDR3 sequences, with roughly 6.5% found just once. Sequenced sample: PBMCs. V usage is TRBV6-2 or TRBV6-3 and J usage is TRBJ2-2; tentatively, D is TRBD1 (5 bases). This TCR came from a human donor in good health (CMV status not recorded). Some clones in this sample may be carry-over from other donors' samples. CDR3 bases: TGTGCCAGCAGGAAGCAGGGAAACACCGGGGAGCTGTTTTTT. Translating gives CASRKQGNTGELFF.